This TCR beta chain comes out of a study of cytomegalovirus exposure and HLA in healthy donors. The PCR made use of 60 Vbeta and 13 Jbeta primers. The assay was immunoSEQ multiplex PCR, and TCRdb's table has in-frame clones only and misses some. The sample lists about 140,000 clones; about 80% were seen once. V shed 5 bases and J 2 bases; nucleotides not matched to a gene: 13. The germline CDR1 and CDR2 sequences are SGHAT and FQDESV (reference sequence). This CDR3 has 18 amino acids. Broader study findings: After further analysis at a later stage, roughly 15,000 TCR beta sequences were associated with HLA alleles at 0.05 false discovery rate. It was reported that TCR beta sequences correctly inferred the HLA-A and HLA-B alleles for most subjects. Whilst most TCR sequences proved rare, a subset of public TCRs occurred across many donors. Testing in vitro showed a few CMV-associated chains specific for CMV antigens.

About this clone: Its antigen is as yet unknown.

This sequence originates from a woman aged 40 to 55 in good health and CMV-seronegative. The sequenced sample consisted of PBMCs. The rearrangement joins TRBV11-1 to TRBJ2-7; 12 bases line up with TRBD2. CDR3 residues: CASSPGLAGHRGTYEQYF. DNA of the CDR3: TGTGCCAGCAGCCCAGGACTAGCGGGACATCGCGGTACCTACGAGCAGTACTTC.